This T cell receptor (beta chain) was sequenced for a study of T cell repertoires in cytomegalovirus infection. Study summary: TCR beta signatures that were public indicated CMV infection and matching HLA type.

MiXCR, run by TCRdb on the reads, gives a single entry per CDR3 protein. The sample carries about 310,000 distinct CDR3 sequences, 17% recorded once. At least ten counts were recorded for this clonotype. Its target is not known. Trimming removed 5 bases at V and 0 bases at J, with 8 bases between. The V gene's germline CDR1 is SGHTA and CDR2 FQGNSA. There are 14 residues in the CDR3. Study-wide results and caveats: Accumulated public TCR beta family frequency recognized individuals carrying CMV together with the relevant HLA.

The rearrangement joins TRBV7-2 to TRBJ1-3; possible D gene TRBD1, 5 bases. Material: PBMCs. The TCR sequence derives from a human donor in good health (CMV status not recorded). Some clones in this sample may be carry-over from other donors' samples. This chain's CDR3 is CASSQGTSGNTIYF. The CDR3, as DNA: TGTGCCAGCAGCCAGGGAACCTCTGGAAACACCATATATTTT.